These T cell receptor beta chains were read from a single sample in a study of cytomegalovirus exposure and HLA in healthy donors. The assay was immunoSEQ multiplex PCR, and TCRdb's table has in-frame clones only and misses some. Counted here are about 99,000 clones, around 65% occurring once; the ten biggest clones make up 3% to 4%. Specimen: PBMCs. All receptors derive from a woman in her fifties or sixties in good health and CMV-seronegative. Each CDR3 is given with its conserved first and last residue. Fields, in order: J gene, clone size, V gene, D gene, CDR3 protein, CDR3 DNA. D genes are given only for firm matches. The size of a clone is reported for some rows only, either as once, few or many, or as a class for expanded clones.

J gene: TRBJ2-2
clone size: -
V gene: TRBV18
D gene: TRBD2
CDR3 protein: CASSPSIASGTGELFF
CDR3 DNA: TGTGCCAGCTCACCTTCCATCGCTAGCGGTACCGGGGAGCTGTTTTTT

J gene: TRBJ2-7
clone size: -
V gene: TRBV12-2
D gene: -
CDR3 protein: CASRHKSYEQYF
CDR3 DNA: TGTGCAAGTCGCCACAAATCATACGAGCAGTACTTC

J gene: TRBJ1-5
clone size: -
V gene: TRBV4-1
D gene: -
CDR3 protein: CASSQDRDTYQPQHF
CDR3 DNA: TGCGCCAGCAGCCAAGACCGGGACACATATCAGCCCCAGCATTTT

J gene: TRBJ2-4
clone size: -
V gene: TRBV10-3
D gene: -
CDR3 protein: CAISEFGGKNIQYF
CDR3 DNA: TGTGCCATCAGTGAGTTTGGGGGGAAAAACATTCAGTACTTC

J gene: TRBJ1-3
clone size: once
V gene: TRBV5-5
D gene: -
CDR3 protein: CASSLVQTRNTIYF
CDR3 DNA: TGTGCCAGCAGCTTGGTACAGACTAGAAACACCATATATTTT

J gene: TRBJ2-2
clone size: -
V gene: TRBV6-1
D gene: -
CDR3 protein: CASSEDPGFTGELFF
CDR3 DNA: TGTGCCAGCAGTGAAGATCCAGGTTTCACCGGGGAGCTGTTTTTT

J gene: TRBJ2-2
clone size: -
V gene: TRBV5-4
D gene: -
CDR3 protein: CASSSRTANTGELFF
CDR3 DNA: TGTGCCAGCAGCAGCCGGACAGCGAACACCGGGGAGCTGTTTTTT

J gene: TRBJ2-5
clone size: -
V gene: TRBV25-1
D gene: TRBD2
CDR3 protein: CASGPAGGSGETQYF
CDR3 DNA: TGTGCCAGCGGACCAGCGGGGGGGTCCGGTGAGACCCAGTACTTC

J gene: TRBJ2-7
clone size: -
V gene: TRBV28
D gene: TRBD1
CDR3 protein: CASSPATGWRLEQYF
CDR3 DNA: TGTGCCAGCAGCCCCGCGACAGGGTGGAGGTTGGAGCAGTACTTC

J gene: TRBJ2-3
clone size: -
V gene: TRBV11-1
D gene: TRBD2
CDR3 protein: CASSFQLTSGSTDTQYF
CDR3 DNA: TGTGCCAGCAGCTTCCAACTTACTAGCGGGAGCACAGATACGCAGTATTTT

J gene: TRBJ2-1
clone size: -
V gene: TRBV4-1
D gene: TRBD1
CDR3 protein: CASSQGQGAVNEQFF
CDR3 DNA: TGCGCCAGCAGCCAAGGGCAGGGGGCAGTCAATGAGCAGTTCTTC

J gene: TRBJ2-6
clone size: once
V gene: TRBV5-1
D gene: -
CDR3 protein: CASSLTGSGANVLTF
CDR3 DNA: TGCGCCAGCAGCTTGACGGGTTCTGGGGCCAACGTCCTGACTTTC

J gene: TRBJ2-1
clone size: -
V gene: TRBV7-6
D gene: -
CDR3 protein: CASSLEASPLISYNEQFF
CDR3 DNA: TGTGCCAGCAGCTTAGAGGCTAGCCCCCTTATCTCCTACAATGAGCAGTTCTTC

J gene: TRBJ2-3
clone size: -
V gene: TRBV27
D gene: -
CDR3 protein: CASWTTSTDTQYF
CDR3 DNA: TGTGCCAGCTGGACTACTAGCACAGATACGCAGTATTTT

J gene: TRBJ2-7
clone size: -
V gene: TRBV19
D gene: TRBD2
CDR3 protein: CASSIGGGYGYYEQYF
CDR3 DNA: TGTGCCAGTAGTATAGGGGGAGGGTACGGCTACTACGAGCAGTACTTC

J gene: TRBJ2-1
clone size: -
V gene: TRBV5-1
D gene: -
CDR3 protein: CASRFIPGARDEQFF
CDR3 DNA: TGCGCCAGCAGGTTCATTCCGGGAGCTCGGGATGAGCAGTTCTTC

J gene: TRBJ2-7
clone size: few
V gene: TRBV7-6
D gene: TRBD1
CDR3 protein: CASSPTGDWVYEQYF
CDR3 DNA: TGTGCCAGCAGCCCTACAGGGGATTGGGTCTACGAGCAGTACTTC

J gene: TRBJ2-3
clone size: -
V gene: TRBV4-1
D gene: TRBD2
CDR3 protein: CASSQGLAGVLSTDTQYF
CDR3 DNA: TGCGCCAGCAGCCAGGGACTAGCGGGAGTCTTGAGCACAGATACGCAGTATTTT

J gene: TRBJ2-1
clone size: -
V gene: TRBV7-3
D gene: -
CDR3 protein: CASSSLAGNYNEQFF
CDR3 DNA: TGTGCCAGCAGCTCATTGGCGGGAAACTACAATGAGCAGTTCTTC

J gene: TRBJ2-5
clone size: -
V gene: TRBV4-1
D gene: TRBD2
CDR3 protein: CASSQWSGGDQETQYF
CDR3 DNA: TGCGCCAGCAGCCAATGGAGCGGGGGGGACCAAGAGACCCAGTACTTC

J gene: TRBJ2-7
clone size: -
V gene: TRBV29-1
D gene: -
CDR3 protein: CSARRLADPRSEQYF
CDR3 DNA: TGCAGCGCGAGGAGGTTGGCGGATCCTAGATCCGAGCAGTACTTC

J gene: TRBJ1-3
clone size: -
V gene: TRBV2
D gene: -
CDR3 protein: CASAGGLRGGNTIYF
CDR3 DNA: TGTGCCAGTGCGGGGGGGCTGAGAGGTGGAAACACCATATATTTT

J gene: TRBJ1-1
clone size: -
V gene: TRBV5-4
D gene: -
CDR3 protein: CASSRGGQGSGEAFF
CDR3 DNA: TGTGCCAGCAGCAGGGGTGGGCAGGGGTCGGGTGAAGCTTTCTTT

J gene: TRBJ2-3
clone size: -
V gene: TRBV9
D gene: TRBD2
CDR3 protein: CASSGLSGSPSSTDTQYF
CDR3 DNA: TGTGCCAGCAGCGGACTTAGCGGGAGCCCCTCTAGCACAGATACGCAGTATTTT

J gene: TRBJ1-5
clone size: -
V gene: TRBV7-8
D gene: TRBD1
CDR3 protein: CASSLAGQGSNQPQHF
CDR3 DNA: TGTGCCAGCAGCTTAGCGGGACAGGGGAGCAATCAGCCCCAGCATTTT

J gene: TRBJ2-3
clone size: -
V gene: TRBV4-2
D gene: -
CDR3 protein: CASSQDSSSGLLGRSTDTQYF
CDR3 DNA: TGTGCCAGCAGCCAAGATTCTAGCTCGGGTTTACTTGGCAGAAGCACAGATACGCAGTATTTT

J gene: TRBJ1-5
clone size: -
V gene: TRBV7-7
D gene: -
CDR3 protein: CASSPSHQPQHF
CDR3 DNA: TGTGCTAGCAGCCCCTCCCATCAGCCCCAGCATTTT

J gene: TRBJ2-7
clone size: -
V gene: TRBV19
D gene: TRBD1
CDR3 protein: CASSGIQGPYEQYF
CDR3 DNA: TGTGCCAGTAGTGGAATACAGGGGCCCTACGAGCAGTACTTC

J gene: TRBJ1-1
clone size: few
V gene: TRBV2
D gene: -
CDR3 protein: CASSVQGRDTEAFF
CDR3 DNA: TGTGCCAGCAGTGTACAGGGAAGGGACACTGAAGCTTTCTTT

J gene: TRBJ2-2
clone size: few
V gene: TRBV7-2
D gene: -
CDR3 protein: CASSPRGGVITGELFF
CDR3 DNA: TGTGCCAGCAGCCCCCGGGGCGGGGTTATCACCGGGGAGCTGTTTTTT

J gene: TRBJ2-1
clone size: -
V gene: TRBV13
D gene: TRBD1
CDR3 protein: CASSKDRGSYNEQFF
CDR3 DNA: TGTGCCAGCAGCAAAGACAGGGGGTCCTACAATGAGCAGTTCTTC

J gene: TRBJ1-3
clone size: few
V gene: TRBV19
D gene: -
CDR3 protein: CASRTEAGNTIYF
CDR3 DNA: TGTGCCAGCCGGACAGAGGCTGGAAACACCATATATTTT

J gene: TRBJ2-5
clone size: once
V gene: TRBV19
D gene: -
CDR3 protein: CASSPRGETQYF
CDR3 DNA: TGTGCCAGTAGTCCTCGGGGGGAGACCCAGTACTTC

J gene: TRBJ2-1
clone size: -
V gene: TRBV4-2
D gene: TRBD2
CDR3 protein: CASSQPSHSGTIGGDEQFF
CDR3 DNA: TGTGCCAGCAGCCAACCGTCCCATAGCGGGACAATAGGTGGGGATGAGCAGTTCTTC

J gene: TRBJ1-1
clone size: -
V gene: TRBV28
D gene: -
CDR3 protein: CASSYPAGVAEAFF
CDR3 DNA: TGTGCCAGCAGTTACCCGGCGGGGGTAGCTGAAGCTTTCTTT

J gene: TRBJ1-5
clone size: -
V gene: TRBV19
D gene: TRBD1
CDR3 protein: CASINRGGENQPQHF
CDR3 DNA: TGTGCCAGTATCAACAGGGGTGGAGAAAATCAGCCCCAGCATTTT

J gene: TRBJ2-5
clone size: few
V gene: TRBV10-3
D gene: TRBD2
CDR3 protein: CAIREFSGGETQYF
CDR3 DNA: TGTGCCATCAGGGAGTTTAGCGGGGGAGAGACCCAGTACTTC

J gene: TRBJ2-5
clone size: few
V gene: TRBV7-3
D gene: -
CDR3 protein: CASSFQGGIQETQYF
CDR3 DNA: TGTGCCAGCAGCTTCCAGGGCGGGATTCAAGAGACCCAGTACTTC

J gene: TRBJ2-7
clone size: -
V gene: TRBV5-4
D gene: -
CDR3 protein: CASSFPLRDQGEQYF
CDR3 DNA: TGTGCCAGCAGCTTTCCGCTCAGAGACCAGGGGGAGCAGTACTTC

J gene: TRBJ1-6
clone size: few
V gene: TRBV6-4
D gene: TRBD1
CDR3 protein: CASNTGGRARIDSPLHF
CDR3 DNA: TGTGCCAGCAATACAGGGGGCCGGGCTAGAATAGATTCACCCCTCCACTTT

J gene: TRBJ2-5
clone size: few
V gene: TRBV5-1
D gene: -
CDR3 protein: CASSPTSLVETQYF
CDR3 DNA: TGCGCCAGCAGCCCAACTAGTTTGGTTGAGACCCAGTACTTC

J gene: TRBJ2-7
clone size: few
V gene: TRBV7-2
D gene: TRBD2
CDR3 protein: CASSLGGTSGSGEQYF
CDR3 DNA: TGTGCCAGCAGCTTAGGTGGGACTAGCGGGAGTGGCGAGCAGTACTTC

J gene: TRBJ2-5
clone size: -
V gene: TRBV2
D gene: TRBD1
CDR3 protein: CASSESGGFVETQYF
CDR3 DNA: TGTGCCAGCAGTGAATCAGGGGGCTTTGTAGAGACCCAGTACTTC

J gene: TRBJ2-3
clone size: -
V gene: TRBV5-1
D gene: TRBD2
CDR3 protein: CASRVAGGWADTQYF
CDR3 DNA: TGCGCCAGCAGAGTAGCGGGGGGTTGGGCAGATACGCAGTATTTT

J gene: TRBJ1-5
clone size: few
V gene: TRBV19
D gene: -
CDR3 protein: CASSIVWSQPQHF
CDR3 DNA: TGTGCCAGTAGTATCGTTTGGAGTCAGCCCCAGCATTTT

J gene: TRBJ2-1
clone size: -
V gene: TRBV7-9
D gene: -
CDR3 protein: CASSLAQGGPYNEQFF
CDR3 DNA: TGTGCCAGCAGCTTAGCACAGGGTGGACCCTACAATGAGCAGTTCTTC

J gene: TRBJ1-1
clone size: -
V gene: TRBV7-9
D gene: -
CDR3 protein: CASSPNTPTSGEAFF
CDR3 DNA: TGTGCCAGCAGCCCAAACACGCCCACCTCGGGTGAAGCTTTCTTT

J gene: TRBJ1-2
clone size: few
V gene: TRBV7-2
D gene: -
CDR3 protein: CASSQDSYGYTF
CDR3 DNA: TGTGCCAGCAGCCAGGACAGCTATGGCTACACCTTC

J gene: TRBJ1-1
clone size: few
V gene: TRBV29-1
D gene: -
CDR3 protein: CLARMNTEAFF
CDR3 DNA: TGCTTAGCCCGAATGAACACTGAAGCTTTCTTT

J gene: TRBJ2-5
clone size: -
V gene: TRBV7-6
D gene: TRBD2
CDR3 protein: CASSLGALAGGETQYF
CDR3 DNA: TGTGCCAGCAGCTTAGGGGCCCTAGCGGGGGGAGAGACCCAGTACTTC

J gene: TRBJ1-4
clone size: -
V gene: TRBV14
D gene: TRBD1
CDR3 protein: CASSPVMTGAGEKLFF
CDR3 DNA: TGTGCCAGCAGCCCTGTAATGACAGGGGCGGGCGAAAAACTGTTTTTT

J gene: TRBJ2-5
clone size: -
V gene: TRBV11-2
D gene: -
CDR3 protein: CASSPRSGRETQYF
CDR3 DNA: TGTGCCAGCAGCCCGCGCTCGGGTAGGGAGACCCAGTACTTC

J gene: TRBJ2-7
clone size: -
V gene: TRBV5-1
D gene: TRBD1
CDR3 protein: CASSGTGTGTEQYF
CDR3 DNA: TGCGCCAGCAGCGGCACCGGGACAGGGACCGAGCAGTACTTC